These T cell receptor beta chains were read from a single sample in a study of blood T cell repertoires in COVID-19. Clones were read by immunoSEQ multiplex PCR, and TCRdb kept only the in-frame ones, dropping some. The data contain roughly 200,000 clones, around 86% of them seen just once; the ten biggest clones take up approximately 23%. Input material: PBMCs or T cells enriched from blood (not recorded which). Receptor source: a woman between 35 and 50 years old in a cohort exposed to, infected with or recovered from COVID-19 (not recorded which). Both conserved end residues are part of each CDR3. A D gene is named only where the DNA matches it firmly. Some rows have no size entry. The others give once, few or many, or a class for an expanded clone.

CDR3	DNA	D	size	V	J
CASSLTGDREYSPLHF	TGCGCCAGCAGCTTGACCGGAGACAGGGAATATTCACCCCTCCACTTT	TRBD1	.	TRBV5-1	TRBJ1-6
CASGPDRDQPQHF	TGTGCTAGTGGTCCTGACAGGGATCAGCCCCAGCATTTT	TRBD1	.	TRBV12-5	TRBJ1-5
CAISASGTGDNEQFF	TGTGCCATCAGTGCTTCCGGGACAGGAGACAATGAGCAGTTCTTC	TRBD1	.	TRBV10-3	TRBJ2-1
CASTRQGAIFF	TGTGCCAGCACCCGACAGGGGGCTATTTTCTTT	TRBD1	.	TRBV28	TRBJ1-1
CASSFGLAGGSTDTQYF	TGTGCCAGCAGTTTTGGACTAGCGGGGGGAAGCACAGATACGCAGTATTTT	TRBD2	.	TRBV28	TRBJ2-3
CAWSLASGSYEQYF	TGTGCCTGGAGTCTCGCGTCGGGTTCCTACGAGCAGTACTTC	.	.	TRBV30	TRBJ2-7
CAISEGGNTEAFF	TGTGCCATCAGTGAAGGGGGGAACACTGAAGCTTTCTTT	.	.	TRBV10-3	TRBJ1-1
CASSSSGSTDTQYF	TGTGCCAGCAGCTCTAGCGGTAGCACAGATACGCAGTATTTT	TRBD2	once	TRBV11-3	TRBJ2-3
CASSSLRLAASYEQYF	TGTGCCAGCAGTTCTTTAAGGCTAGCGGCCTCCTACGAGCAGTACTTC	TRBD2	.	TRBV6-2/TRBV6-3	TRBJ2-7
CASSPGQASGNTIYF	TGTGCCAGCTCACCGGGGCAGGCCTCTGGAAACACCATATATTTT	.	.	TRBV18	TRBJ1-3